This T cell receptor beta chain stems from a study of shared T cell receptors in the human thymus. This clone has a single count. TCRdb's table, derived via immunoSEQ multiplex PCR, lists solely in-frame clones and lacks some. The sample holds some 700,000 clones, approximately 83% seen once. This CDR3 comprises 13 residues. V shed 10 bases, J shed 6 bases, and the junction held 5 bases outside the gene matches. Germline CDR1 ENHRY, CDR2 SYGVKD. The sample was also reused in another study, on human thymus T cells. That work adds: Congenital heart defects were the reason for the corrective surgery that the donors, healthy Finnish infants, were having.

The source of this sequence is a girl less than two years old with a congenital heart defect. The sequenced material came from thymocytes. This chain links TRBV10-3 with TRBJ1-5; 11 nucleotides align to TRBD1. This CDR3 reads CATGGQGGQPQHF. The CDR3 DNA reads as TGTGCCACGGGGGGACAGGGGGGTCAGCCCCAGCATTTT.